This T cell receptor beta chain was profiled in a study of siplizumab effects on memory and regulatory T cells. Study conclusions and caveats: Mappable CD4+ clones that were alloreactive averaged about 63% Treg-derived with siplizumab versus 25% to 30% in controls. Confirmation was lacking for the suppressive function of proliferating Tregs derived from siplizumab cultures.

For less than seven days at 37°C, the mixed lymphocyte reaction cells were kept in coculture. As to this clone: Its antigen is not known.

The protocol was immunoSEQ multiplex PCR, while the TCRdb copy is restricted to in-frame clones and leaves out a portion. There are about 12,000 clones in the sample; around 43% occur only once, and around 35% lies in the top ten. V shed 4 bases, J shed 3 bases, and the junction held 6 bases outside the gene matches. Germline CDR1 and CDR2: SGHNT and YYREEE (reference sequence). The CDR3 is 14 residues long. The sequenced material came from CFSE-low (dividing) CD8+ T cells sorted from an allogeneic mixed lymphocyte reaction. The sequence derives from a human donor in good health; the cells came from an allogeneic mixed lymphocyte reaction. Some clones in this sample may be carry-over from other donors' samples. The rearrangement links TRBV5-4 to TRBJ2-7; 8 nucleotides align to TRBD1. The CDR3 is CASSPGTGNYEQYF. The CDR3 nucleotides are TGTGCCAGCAGCCCCGGGACAGGCAACTACGAGCAGTACTTC.